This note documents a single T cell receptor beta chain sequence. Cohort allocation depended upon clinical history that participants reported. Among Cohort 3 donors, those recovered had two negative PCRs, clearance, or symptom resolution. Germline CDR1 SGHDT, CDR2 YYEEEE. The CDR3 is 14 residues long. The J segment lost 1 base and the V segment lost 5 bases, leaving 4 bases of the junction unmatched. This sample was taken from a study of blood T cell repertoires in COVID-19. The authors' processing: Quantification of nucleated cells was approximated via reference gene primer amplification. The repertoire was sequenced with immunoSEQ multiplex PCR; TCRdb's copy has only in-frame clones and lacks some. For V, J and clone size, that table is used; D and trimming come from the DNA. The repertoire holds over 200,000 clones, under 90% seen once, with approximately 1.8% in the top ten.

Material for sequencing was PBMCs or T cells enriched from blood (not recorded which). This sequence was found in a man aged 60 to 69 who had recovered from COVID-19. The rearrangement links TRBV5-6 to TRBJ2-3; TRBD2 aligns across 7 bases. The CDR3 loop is CASSWSGGTDTQYF. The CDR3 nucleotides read TGTGCCAGCAGTTGGAGCGGGGGCACAGATACGCAGTATTTT.